The rows below give T cell receptor beta chains drawn from one sample of a study of T-cell memory formation after mild COVID-19. TCRdb re-called the 5' RACE reads with MiXCR, one entry per CDR3 protein. Of approximately 170,000 distinct CDR3 sequences listed, over 10% are singletons. Sequencing was carried out using PBMCs or a T cell subset sorted from them (not recorded which). The receptors derive from a man aged 18 to 35 who had mild COVID-19 (a few samples of this study predate the infection). Cell type and time point are not known. Both conserved end residues are part of each CDR3. D genes are given only for firm matches. Expanded clones are given a class, and other clones once, few, many or no size at all.

TRBJ1-2 NA NA TRBV14 TGTGCCAGCAGCCAAGCACTTGTGGGGGGCTACACCTTC CASSQALVGGYTF
TRBJ2-1 NA TRBD2 TRBV18 TGTGCCAGCTCACGACTAGCGGTGGGATACAATGAGCAGTTCTTC CASSRLAVGYNEQFF
TRBJ1-3 NA TRBD1 TRBV6-5 TGTGCCAGCAGTCCCCCGACAGGGAGCTCTGGAAACACCATATATTTT CASSPPTGSSGNTIYF
TRBJ1-1 NA TRBD1 TRBV5-5 TGTGCCAGCAGCTTTTGGACAGGGAACACTGAAGCTTTCTTT CASSFWTGNTEAFF
TRBJ1-1 few TRBD1 TRBV18 TGTGCCAGCTCCGAAGGCCGACAGGGTTTCACTGAAGCTTTCTTT CASSEGRQGFTEAFF
TRBJ1-1 few TRBD1 TRBV7-3 TGTGCCAGCAGCCTGCGACAGGGCACTGAAGCTTTCTTT CASSLRQGTEAFF
TRBJ2-5 few TRBD2 TRBV3-1 TGTGCCAGCAGCCAGGGGTTAGTCGCTAGCGGGGAAGGAGAGACCCAGTACTTC CASSQGLVASGEGETQYF
TRBJ2-6 many NA TRBV7-2 TGTGCCAGCAGCTTAAGCAGGGTAACCGGGGCCAACGTCCTGACTTTC CASSLSRVTGANVLTF
TRBJ2-3 many TRBD2 TRBV5-5 TGTGCCAGCAGCCCTGTCTCGGGGGGGCGGGATACGCAGTATTTT CASSPVSGGRDTQYF
TRBJ1-4 NA NA TRBV7-9 TGTGCCAGCAGCCCAGTGGGGTGGGGACCCGGTACAACTAATGAAAAACTGTTTTTT CASSPVGWGPGTTNEKLFF
TRBJ1-2 few NA TRBV7-9 TGTGCCAGCAGCTCGTGGGGGAACTATGGCTACACCTTC CASSSWGNYGYTF
TRBJ2-1 NA TRBD2 TRBV5-6 TGTGCCAGCAGCTCAGAGACTAGCGGGGTAAGGTCCTACAATGAGCAGTTCTTC CASSSETSGVRSYNEQFF
TRBJ1-3 many NA TRBV5-1 TGCGCCAGCAGCACGGACGGCTCTGGAAACACCATATATTTT CASSTDGSGNTIYF
TRBJ2-7 many TRBD2 TRBV29-1 TGCAGCGTTGCGGCTAGCGGCTCCTACGAGCAGTACTTC CSVAASGSYEQYF
TRBJ2-5 few TRBD2 TRBV3-1 TGTGCCAGCCGAAAGCGGGGGCAGAGGAGGACCCAGTACTTC CASRKRGQRRTQYF
TRBJ2-5 NA NA TRBV6-2/TRBV6-3 TGTGCCAGCAGTTTCCAGACCGTGGAGACCCAGTACTTC CASSFQTVETQYF
TRBJ2-3 few NA TRBV12-2 TGTGCAAGTCGCTTGGGAGCGGGGGCCCCCCAAGATACGCAGTATTTT CASRLGAGAPQDTQYF
TRBJ2-5 few TRBD1 TRBV7-9 TGTGCCAGCAGCTCATGGACAGGAGCCTTCCAAGAGACCCAGTACTTC CASSSWTGAFQETQYF
TRBJ1-4 few TRBD1 TRBV7-9 TGTGCCAGCAGGAGGGGGCAGGATGAAAAACTGTTTTTT CASRRGQDEKLFF
TRBJ2-1 few TRBD1 TRBV7-2 TGTGCCAGCAGCCTAAACTCACCCTTGGACAGGGGAAGTTACAATGAGCAGTTCTTC CASSLNSPLDRGSYNEQFF
TRBJ1-1 few NA TRBV7-2 TGTGCCAGCAGCTTTCTCCCAGGGACGAACACTGAAGCTTTCTTT CASSFLPGTNTEAFF
TRBJ2-5 NA TRBD1 TRBV6-2/TRBV6-3 TGTGCCAGCAGTCCTGGGACAGGGAACCGGGAGACCCAGTACTTC CASSPGTGNRETQYF
TRBJ2-1 many NA TRBV7-7 TGTGCTAGCAGCTACGGACCCGTTGGGGGTGAGCAGTTCTTC CASSYGPVGGEQFF
TRBJ2-3 NA NA TRBV29-1 TGCAGCTTCTACGGGGCCACAGATACGCAGTATTTT CSFYGATDTQYF
TRBJ2-2 few NA TRBV4-3 TGCGCCAGCAGCCAAGTGGGGGGCACCGGGGAGCTGTTTTTT CASSQVGGTGELFF
TRBJ1-3 NA NA TRBV4-1 TGCGCCAGCAGCCACCAGGCTGGAAACACCATATATTTT CASSHQAGNTIYF
TRBJ1-4 NA NA TRBV5-6 TGTGCCAGCAGCTTGCGGGGATATGATGAAAAACTGTTTTTT CASSLRGYDEKLFF
TRBJ1-5 NA NA TRBV6-2/TRBV6-3 TGTGCCAGCAGTGCCGGACAATTTACGGGATATAGCAATCAGCCCCAGCATTTT CASSAGQFTGYSNQPQHF
TRBJ1-4 few TRBD1 TRBV6-6 TGTGCCAGCAGTCACTCCCTACAGGGGACAGCAACTAATGAAAAACTGTTTTTT CASSHSLQGTATNEKLFF
TRBJ2-1 NA NA TRBV4-3 TGCGCCAGCAGCCAAGATCCGAAGAGCTCCTACAATGAGCAGTTCTTC CASSQDPKSSYNEQFF
TRBJ2-3 NA TRBD2 TRBV5-4 TGTGCCAGCAGCTCCGGGGTAGCGGGGGGGCGAAAAGATACGCAGTATTTT CASSSGVAGGRKDTQYF
TRBJ2-5 NA TRBD1 TRBV20-1 TGCAGTGTTCCCCGGACAGGCCAAGAGACCCAGTACTTC CSVPRTGQETQYF
TRBJ2-5 many TRBD2 TRBV6-6 TGTGCCAGCAGTTACGATGGGGGGGAAGAGACCCAGTACTTC CASSYDGGEETQYF